This note documents a single T cell receptor beta chain sequence. These data come from a study of blood T cell repertoires in COVID-19. Study details: COVID-19 samples from acute and convalescent phases originated in the United States, Italy and Spain.

Enrollees, roughly 18 to 90 years old, lived in 24 US areas. Researchers sorted participants into cohorts using their self-reported clinical history. This CDR3 is built from 14 residues. Trimming cost V 5 bases and J 6 bases; bases outside gene matches: 5. The germline V gene encodes CDR1 SGDLS and CDR2 YYNGEE. In the original processing: Amplification of reference gene primers was used by the study to estimate nucleated cell counts. Method: immunoSEQ multiplex PCR; TCRdb's copy keeps in-frame clones and lacks some. The DNA gave D and trimming, while V, J and clone size come from that table. The table records more than 200,000 clones, 84% of them present only once.

Input material: PBMCs or T cells enriched from blood (not recorded which). The chain joins TRBV9 to TRBJ2-2; 9 nucleotides align to TRBD1. This clonotype originated in a man in his 60s who had recovered from COVID-19. The CDR3 DNA sequence: TGTGCCAGCAGGCCAACAGGGGGCCCCGGGGAGCTGTTTTTT. Its translation is CASRPTGGPGELFF.